This paragraph reports one T cell receptor (beta chain). This record comes from a study of cytomegalovirus exposure and HLA in healthy donors. Whole-study context: One earlier analysis, a look at some 180 million T cells, found some 100 million unique TCR beta sequences.

PCR employed 60 Vbeta and 13 Jbeta primers. Method: immunoSEQ multiplex PCR; TCRdb's copy keeps in-frame clones and lacks some. The table records 100,000 to 140,000 clones, approximately 80% of them present only once. The CDR3 is 13 amino acids. Unmatched junction bases numbered 7, after V lost 5 bases and J lost 7 bases. CDR1 is ENHRY, CDR2 SYGVKD, per germline. This chain links TRBV10-3 with TRBJ1-2; 7 bases are shared with TRBD1. Sample: PBMCs. The receptor was isolated from a male donor in good health and CMV-seronegative. CDR3 DNA sequence: TGTGCCATCAGTTCGACAGGGTATTCTGGCTACACCTTC. This gives the protein CAISSTGYSGYTF.